This record looks at one T cell receptor (beta chain) sequence and its context. Its antigen is currently unknown. This CDR3 is built from 17 residues. Germline CDR1 MNHEY, CDR2 SVGEGT. V was pared by 6 bases and J by 12 bases, with 29 bases between. The sample originates from a study of T cell responses to AZD1222 COVID-19 vaccine. The assay was immunoSEQ multiplex PCR, and TCRdb's table has in-frame clones only and misses some. The table lists about 140,000 clones, roughly nine tenths of them singletons, with about 7.5% in the top ten. Study findings and constraints: Unmutated variant regions are reportedly the target of nearly half of TCRs that are spike-specific. Among the donors, most were white British and more were female, and clonal diversity was possibly underestimated. Dominant CD4 TCR responses targeted spike regions 160-218 and 743-854.

Material: peripheral blood, obtained 28 days after the second dose of the MenACWY control vaccine. This TCR derives from an adult who received the MenACWY meningococcal vaccine as a control. The chain carries TRBV6-2 or TRBV6-3 and TRBJ1-4, with a tentative D call TRBD1 (5 bases). CDR3 DNA: TGTGCCAGCAGCCTCCTCCCAGTATTTTACGGCGGGGCTGAACTGTTTTTT. Translating gives CASSLLPVFYGGAELFF.